The clone carrying this TCR beta chain has a single count. Generated by immunoSEQ multiplex PCR, the TCRdb table keeps only in-frame clones and is missing some. The repertoire holds more than 200,000 clones, with about 89% as singletons. Germline CDR1 reads SGHRS; CDR2 reads YFSETQ. This CDR3 region has 15 residues. The V and J ends lost 0 bases and 3 bases respectively, with 7 bases between them. This specimen comes from a study of blood T cell repertoires in COVID-19. Background on the study: Sources were T cells, B-cell-depleted T cells, or PBMCs; the material itself was cDNA or gDNA.

Assignments of participants to cohorts depended upon their own reported clinical history. Specimen: PBMCs or T cells enriched from blood (not recorded which). This clonotype originated in a woman between 25 and 40 years old who had recovered from COVID-19. This chain links TRBV5-1 with TRBJ1-6; no clear D. CDR3 residues: CASSLDGDYNSPLHF. The CDR3 DNA is TGCGCCAGCAGCTTGGACGGGGACTATAATTCACCCCTCCACTTT.